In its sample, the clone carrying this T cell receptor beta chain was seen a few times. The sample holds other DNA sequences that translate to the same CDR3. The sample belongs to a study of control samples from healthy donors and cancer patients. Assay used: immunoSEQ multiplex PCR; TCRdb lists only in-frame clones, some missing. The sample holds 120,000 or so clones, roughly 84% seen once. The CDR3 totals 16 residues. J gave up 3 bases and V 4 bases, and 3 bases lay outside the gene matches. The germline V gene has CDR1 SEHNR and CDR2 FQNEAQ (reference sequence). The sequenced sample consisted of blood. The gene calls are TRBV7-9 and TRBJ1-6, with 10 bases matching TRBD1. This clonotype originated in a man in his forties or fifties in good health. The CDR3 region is CASSSGQGFYNSPLHF. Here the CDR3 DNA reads TGTGCCAGCAGCTCGGGACAGGGGTTCTATAATTCACCCCTCCACTTT.